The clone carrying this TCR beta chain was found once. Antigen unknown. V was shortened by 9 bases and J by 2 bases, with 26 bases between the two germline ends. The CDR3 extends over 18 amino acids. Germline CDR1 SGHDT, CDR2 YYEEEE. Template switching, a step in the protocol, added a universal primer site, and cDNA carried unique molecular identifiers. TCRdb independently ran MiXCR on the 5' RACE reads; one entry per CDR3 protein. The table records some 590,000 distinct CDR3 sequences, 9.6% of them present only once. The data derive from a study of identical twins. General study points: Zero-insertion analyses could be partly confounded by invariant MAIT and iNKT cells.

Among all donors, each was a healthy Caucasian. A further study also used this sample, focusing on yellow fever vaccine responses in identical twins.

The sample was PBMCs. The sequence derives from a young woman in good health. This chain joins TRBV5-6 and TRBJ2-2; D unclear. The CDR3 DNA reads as TGTGCCATCGGAACCGGGCTAGGGCGAAAACACAACACCGGGGAGCTGTTTTTT. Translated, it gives CAIGTGLGRKHNTGELFF.